Included here is one TCR beta chain sequence, with context. Its binding antigen is unknown. There are no base qualities to consult, and no much larger clone falls within one base. Sequences MNHEY (CDR1) and SMNVEV (CDR2) are obtained from the germline V gene (reference sequence). The CDR3 covers 13 residues, taking in both the cysteine and the phenylalanine. Solely the CDR3 DNA is kept, with 39 bases framed from the first base. The junction shows trimming of 4 bases on V and 5 bases on J, plus 11 bases between the germline ends. TCRbeta CDR3 regions were sequenced with the immunoSEQ Assay. After extraction, genomic DNA underwent amplification by bias-controlled multiplex PCR, followed by high-throughput sequencing. On the authors' methods: To quantify the absolute abundance of every unique TCRbeta CDR3 region, sequences were collapsed and filtered. T cell fraction was estimated by normalizing TCRbeta template counts to usable DNA, which was measured by amplifying reference genes present in all nucleated cells. Repertoire TCRs were annotated as SARS-CoV-2-specific by exact matching of V gene, CDR3 amino acid sequence and J gene to a known reactive TCR set. The reference SARS-CoV-2 TCR set was obtained from MIRA and was filtered for enrichment in COVID-19-positive ImmuneCODE repertoires, whereby public or cross-reactive TCRs were removed. Using the MIRA antigens, annotated TCRs were further analysed by specific ORF or by position within an ORF. Breadth was defined as the number of annotated unique rearrangements divided by the total number of unique productive rearrangements, and depth was defined as the summed frequency of the annotated unique rearrangements. Group comparisons of TCR breadth used two-sided Wilcoxon rank-sum tests. The immuneACCESS repertoire file appears here via TCRdb, limited to in-frame rearrangements. These files lack a portion of the clones; in checked studies, under half of the deficit traces to unresolved V genes, and the cause of the others is not known. The D gene and trimming were derived from the DNA, and the V and J assignments and clone size from that table. This sample holds hundreds of thousands of clones; 70% to 90% were observed only once. The ten top clones hold approximately 1.5% of the sample.

Read against the paper, the sample's treatment or condition label means: over 15 received Ad26.COV2.S at low or high dose, single or two shots; several received placebo; per-sample allocation not given. For vaccine and placebo recipients, the sequenced repertoires came from samples collected on day 63 after the first injection. Cohort 1b enrolled 20 to 30 adults aged 18-55 years at a single site in Boston, USA, between 29 July and 7 August 2020. As a vaccine, Ad26.COV2.S was a replication-incompetent adenovirus type 26 vector that expressed a prefusion-stabilized SARS-CoV-2 spike protein derived from the original Wuhan strain. The data belong to a study of Ad26.COV2.S vaccination and SARS-CoV-2 variants (dated by TCRdb to the early 2020s). In terms of the full investigation: Vaccine-arm donors were drawn from COV1001, a multicentre, randomized, double-blind, placebo-controlled phase I-IIa trial of Ad26.COV2.S in healthy adults. A total of about 30 samples were included in the TCR-sequenced set, comprising some 20 Ad26.COV2.S vaccine recipients, 5 placebo recipients and 8 SARS-CoV-2 convalescent individuals. Participants in the trial were split at random into five groups of five each, receiving low-dose or high-dose Ad26.COV2.S once or twice, or else placebo on both occasions. Sequencing of the TCRbeta repertoire served to evaluate the specificity and breadth of SARS-CoV-2-reactive T cell receptors following Ad26.COV2.S vaccination. Ad26.COV2.S was administered intramuscularly at a dose of 5x10^10 or 1x10^11 viral particles, either as one shot or as two shots given 56 days apart. Investigators did not know the trial group allocation while performing experiments and assessing outcomes.

Results the study describes overall, beyond this receptor: Comparing responses between vaccine doses or regimens was not something the study was powered to do. Comparable non-spike TCR breadth was observed between vaccine and placebo recipients, consistent with only spike being contained in the vaccine. It was noted by the authors that total T cell responses may have been underestimated by the TCR breadth and depth analyses. After vaccination, substantial breadth of spike-specific CD8+ and CD4+ T cell responses was reported. Spike-specific TCR breadth was higher in Ad26.COV2.S recipients than in placebo recipients (P = 0.0014).

This TCR came from a person between 18 and 59 years old who received the Ad26.COV2.S COVID-19 vaccine or a placebo. Material: peripheral blood, obtained in a trial of Ad26.COV2.S vaccine versus placebo. The chain uses TRBV27 and TRBJ2-5; confidence is insufficient to name the D gene. The DNA sequence follows: TGTGCCAGCAGTTCATGGACCAGGGAGACCCAGTACTTC. Its amino acids are CASSSWTRETQYF.